Many counts were recorded for the clone carrying this T cell receptor (beta chain). What it binds is unknown. This sample is drawn from a study of T cells after yellow fever vaccination. In making TCR cDNA, 5'RACE template switching added a universal primer site and UMIs to it. One entry per CDR3 protein results from TCRdb running MiXCR on the 5' RACE reads. This table has about 360,000 distinct CDR3 sequences, 6.2% appearing once. General study results and limits: The presence of abundant clonotypes contaminating from the bulk population was possible in FACS-sorted repertoires. Booster samples showed a return of most primary-vaccination clones (under 97% CD4, 80% to 90% CD8).

Material: PBMCs, obtained 5 days after the yellow fever booster vaccination. The receptor comes from a man aged 25 to 45 who received the YFV17D yellow fever vaccine.

The CDR3 bases are TGTGCCAGCAGTAACAGGGGAGGACAGACCCAGTACTTC. This codes for CASSNRGGQTQYF. The gene calls are TRBV12-3 or TRBV12-4 and TRBJ2-5; maybe TRBD1 (7 bases). Trimming shortened V by 5 bases and J by 6 bases, and 13 bases separated the two germline ends. The CDR3 is 13 amino acids.